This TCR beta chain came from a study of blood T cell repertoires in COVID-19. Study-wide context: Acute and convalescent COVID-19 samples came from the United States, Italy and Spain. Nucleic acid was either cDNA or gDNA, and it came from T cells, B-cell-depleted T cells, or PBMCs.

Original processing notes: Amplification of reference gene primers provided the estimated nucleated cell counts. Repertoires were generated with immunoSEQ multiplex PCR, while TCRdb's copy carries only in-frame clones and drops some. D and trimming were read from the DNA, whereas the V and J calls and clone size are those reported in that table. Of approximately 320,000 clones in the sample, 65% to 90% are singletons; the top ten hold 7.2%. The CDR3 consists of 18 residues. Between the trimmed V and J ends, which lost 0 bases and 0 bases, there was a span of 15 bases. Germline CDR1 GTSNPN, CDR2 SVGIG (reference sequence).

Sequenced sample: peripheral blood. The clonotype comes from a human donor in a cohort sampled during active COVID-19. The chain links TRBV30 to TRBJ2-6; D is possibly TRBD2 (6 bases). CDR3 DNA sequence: TGTGCCTGGAGTGTACTGGACGGGGGAAGCTCTGGGGCCAACGTCCTGACTTTC. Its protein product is CAWSVLDGGSSGANVLTF.